The present TCR beta chain was sequenced within a study of cytomegalovirus exposure and HLA in healthy donors. Study overall: It was reported in a later analysis that the same platform had been used for the 120 or so validation repertoires as for the 550 to 750 first-cohort repertoires.

Worth noting for this clone: The antigen is unknown.

An approximately 130-subject validation cohort, separate from the approximately 670-subject first cohort, supplied the donors. This table comes from immunoSEQ multiplex PCR, and its TCRdb copy is limited to in-frame clones, with some not included. The sample carries under 200,000 clones, 70% to 90% recorded once. Whole-study results and caveats: Usually a TCR sequence was rare, but some public TCRs were found in many donors.

CDR1 SGHDN and CDR2 FVKESK come from the germline V gene. V shed 0 bases and J shed 7 bases, with 10 bases lying between them. The CDR3 loop spans 13 amino acids. The material sequenced was PBMCs. The V gene is TRBV14, the J gene TRBJ2-7; no reliable D call. This TCR came from a woman between 25 and 40 years old in good health and CMV-seronegative. CDR3 sequence reads: CASSQDHFWEQYF. The CDR3 DNA follows: TGTGCCAGCAGCCAAGATCATTTCTGGGAGCAGTACTTC.